The T cell receptor (beta chain) described here comes from a study of blood T cell repertoires in COVID-19. For the study at large: Sources were T cells, B-cell-depleted T cells, or PBMCs; the material itself was cDNA or gDNA.

The authors' processing: Reference gene primer amplification in the assay estimated nucleated cell counts. Only in-frame clones appear in the TCRdb table, and some are missing; sequencing was by immunoSEQ multiplex PCR. Clone size and the V and J calls come from that table; the DNA yielded D and trimming. The data contain tens of thousands of clones, 70% to 90% of them seen just once; the ten biggest clones take up roughly 1.5%. The CDR3 extends over 16 amino acids. The V end was cut by 10 bases, the J end by 3 bases, with 25 bases between. From germline, CDR1 is MNHEY and CDR2 SMNVEV (reference sequence).

This rearrangement joins TRBV27 to TRBJ2-7, with D tentatively TRBD1 (6 bases). Sequencing used peripheral blood. The source is a man in his fifties or sixties with acute or convalescent COVID-19. The CDR3 DNA sequence: TGTGCCACCCGGCCCGTCGGACAGCTAGGAAGCTACGAGCAGTACTTC. The encoded protein is CATRPVGQLGSYEQYF.